This TCR beta chain was captured by sequencing in a study of cytomegalovirus exposure and HLA in healthy donors (dated by TCRdb to the late 2010s). Looking at the study overall: An earlier analysis of some 620 of the donors reported 276 Gb of sequence data and around 110 million unique TCR beta sequences obtained from 180 million or so T cells. Approximately 300 gigabases of sequencing data and around 85 million unique TCR sequences made up an early release that covered some 640 HLA-typed donors. Of the approximately 400 genotyped donors, 81% fell in the genetic ancestry cluster associated with self-reported Caucasian donors. The study aimed to test whether cataloging public T cell receptors could reveal signatures of past pathogen exposure. The T cell repertoires of under 700 subjects were profiled by immunosequencing and related to cytomegalovirus serostatus. In addition to the first cohort of hundreds of subjects, a separate validation cohort of approximately 120 different subjects was used. The study combined high-throughput TCR immunosequencing, statistical association of individual TCRs with disease status, and machine learning to predict cytomegalovirus infection status. A later analysis re-analyzed previously published TCR beta repertoires from 660 or so donors and added high-resolution HLA genotyping to study TCR occurrence patterns. Rather than using new phenotypic data, the later analysis identified candidate immune exposures from TCR beta sequences and from how often those sequences occurred across donors. An earlier analysis of 500 to 650 of the donors applied high-throughput TCR beta sequencing to assess whether each TCR beta V gene segment acted as functional or pseudogenic. Donor age, sex, ethnicity and CMV serostatus were compiled together with the repertoire data. In a later genetic analysis, genome-wide SNP genotypes for about three fifths of the 666 donors were used, and that subset was treated as a discovery cohort. Every repertoire in the discovery cohort had been generated on one and the same sequencing platform. HLA typing included class I and class II loci at four-digit resolution. The number of donors typed differed by locus, with roughly 620-640 for A, B, C, DRB1 and DQB1, more than 500 for DQA1, about 610 for DPA1, and approximately 470 for DPB1. Five DR-DQ haplotypes were handled as single units for association and clustering because linkage in the cohort was strong. Among about 390 genotyped donors of the cohort, an average of approximately 250,000 unique TCR beta nucleotide sequences were sequenced per donor, roughly a sixth of them non-productive.

Broad study findings and their caveats: In a later analysis, HLA-associated TCR beta chains showed more clonal expansion and lower generation probabilities than non-associated chains that were equally common. When HLA alleles, especially DR and DQ, strongly co-occurred, TCR associations were difficult to assign to individual alleles. Correlated functional status among segregating V segments might be attributable to linkage disequilibrium, but an unknown experimental factor could not be ruled out. The presence/absence analyses assumed that sequencing depth was roughly uniform across donors, and that assumption may not be true. In the study, some 160 TCR beta chains were listed as associated with cytomegalovirus. Some IMGT-functional V segments, including TRBV6-2 and TRBV6-3, could not be told apart with the 87-base-pair reads, so those segments were excluded. Across donors, most TCR sequences were observed very rarely, whereas some public TCRs were present in many individuals. According to a later analysis, most CMV-associated TCR beta chains appeared to be HLA-restricted, and the HLA associations seemed to be driven largely by CMV exposure. This cohort had only TCR beta chains sequenced, and the lack of alpha or paired-chain data limited which features could be detected. A few of the identified cytomegalovirus-associated TCR beta chains were confirmed in vitro to be specific for cytomegalovirus antigens. A further reported finding was that TCR beta sequences accurately predicted the HLA-A and HLA-B alleles for most subjects in the first cohort. Because counts were too low, seventeen rarely observed V segments, including chromosome 9 orphons, were excluded from the earlier analysis of 587 of the donors. Immune exposure information for the cohort was limited to CMV serostatus. In a later genetic analysis, a missense DCLRE1C variant was associated with V-gene and J-gene trimming of TCR beta chains, and the association was replicated in an independent cohort. The authors suggested that the approach could potentially be extended to other disease states and immunological phenotypes. Because some donors lacked HLA typing at each locus, the association tests relied only on the typed subset. Compared with the approximately 700-donor mean, donors in an Asian-associated ancestry cluster had fewer N-insertions in productive TCRs, according to a later genetic analysis. Broadly in line with IMGT annotations, most TCR beta V segments showed up in productive rearrangements about 87% or about 30% of the time in an earlier analysis of 587 of the donors. A later analysis reported that several top co-occurrence clusters appeared linked to parvovirus B19, influenza, CMV and Epstein-Barr virus. In a later analysis, TCR association rates were found to vary across HLA loci, with the most associated TCRs seen for DRB1 alleles and the fewest for HLA-C alleles. A later analysis associated 17,000 or so TCR beta sequences with specific HLA alleles at a false discovery rate of 0.05. Cytomegalovirus status was reported to be diagnosed by the classifier with high specificity and sensitivity in both the original and validation cohorts. A group of highly shared sequence variants was considered likely to be a technical artifact of the sequencing pipeline.

The library relied on the immunoSEQ multiplex PCR assay. For the multiplex PCR, a mixture combining 60 forward primers for TCR Vbeta segments and 13 reverse primers for TCR Jbeta segments was used. The CDR3 region of rearranged TCR beta genes was amplified from genomic DNA with a multiplex PCR assay. On the Illumina HiSeq System, the amplified TCR beta libraries were sequenced as 87-base-pair reads. Per the authors' processing: In a later analysis, tens of millions of unique TCR beta chains were counted across the 500 to 700 repertoires, and roughly 9.9 million of these chains were shared by at least two donors. A nearest-neighbor algorithm error-corrected the raw reads and collapsed the reads into unique sequences, merging closely related sequences to remove PCR and sequencing errors. V, D and J gene segments were assigned by aligning CDR3 sequences to IMGT reference sequences. For a sequence to be retained, a match of at least six nucleotides was required to both a V gene segment and a J gene segment. A rearrangement was called productive if the CDR3 had no stop codons and remained in frame with V and J, and every other rearrangement was called non-productive. CDR3 was defined according to IMGT convention as the region running from the second conserved V-encoded cysteine to the conserved J-encoded phenylalanine. The earlier analysis of about 500 of the donors excluded sequences that lacked an unambiguous match to a single V gene segment. An earlier analysis of around 600 of the donors classified V segments as functional when productive rearrangements were above 56.7% and as segregating when the standard deviation between donors was above 5%. To diagnose cytomegalovirus status from the catalog of TCR beta chain sequences, a statistical classification framework was built. A later analysis assigned V and J genes by comparing TCR nucleotide sequences with IMGT/GENE-DB human TR gene sequences. Using the TCRdist pipeline, a later analysis assigned CDR3 sequences along with most-parsimonious VDJ recombination scenarios. In a later analysis, every TCR beta chain was defined by the combination of its CDR3 amino acid sequence and its V-gene family, and reads without a unique V-gene family were dropped. A later analysis removed 592 highly shared, low-generation-probability nucleotide sequences to deal with suspected cross-contamination and a sequencing artifact. In a later analysis, a clonal expansion index was calculated for each public chain from normalized within-repertoire ranks of inferred template counts. In a later analysis, generation probabilities were computed using a VDJ recombination model fitted to out-of-frame rearrangements, and the results were checked against IGoR. In a later analysis, TCR-TCR, TCR-HLA and TCR-CMV co-occurrence was scored with hypergeometric tests, and a repertoire-size bias correction was applied to TCR pairs. To estimate false discovery rates, a later analysis permuted the HLA or CMV assignments 20 times. A later analysis grouped co-occurring TCRs with DBSCAN, adding TCRdist sequence similarity when clustering within HLA-allele-positive subsets. Repertoires with fewer than 30,000 or more than 120,000 public chains were left out of co-occurrence clustering, as were four to six repertoires with anomalous nucleotide sharing. Held by TCRdb, this immuneACCESS table contains in-frame sequences only and omits some clones. Under half of the omission traces to an unresolved V gene where checked; the cause of the rest is unknown. Clonal size and the V and J genes are those of that table, whereas D and trimming came from the DNA. The sample includes 90,000 to 140,000 clones, with approximately 11% observed a single time. The ten largest clones add up to more than 15% of the sample.

The CDR3 covers 15 residues, taking in both the cysteine and the phenylalanine. The entry retains the CDR3 DNA only, 45 bases that are in frame from base 1. As encoded in the germline V gene, CDR1 is SGHRS while CDR2 is YFSETQ. Trimming at the junction amounts to 3 bases on V and 2 bases on J, and the germline ends lie 12 bases apart. Points on this clone: The antigen it binds to is not known. No much larger clone is present one base from it, and per-base qualities are unavailable.

The cohort comprised 666 healthy bone marrow donors. At the time of sampling, every cohort member was nominally healthy, though immune exposures that went unrecorded were likely present. The donor tested CMV seropositive and was one of the 289 seropositive cohort members. A peripheral blood sample was provided by each donor, and peripheral blood mononuclear cells were used for TCR beta sequencing. The Qiagen DNeasy Blood Extraction Kit was used to extract genomic DNA from the blood cell samples. Sequenced material: PBMCs. The receptor comes from a middle-aged man in good health and CMV-seropositive. The chain is encoded by TRBV5-1 joined to TRBJ2-1; the D gene is perhaps TRBD2, from 5 matching bases. The bases are TGCGCCAGCAGCTCTTCAGCGGAGCCCTACAATGAGCAGTTCTTC. This yields the protein CASSSSAEPYNEQFF. Supplemented by the reference TRBV5-1 and TRBJ2-1 proteins around the CDR3, the complete variable domain is KAGVTQTPRYLIKTRGQQVTLSCSPISGHRSVSWYQQTPGQGLQFLFEYFSETQRNKGNFPGRFSGRQFSNSRSEMNVSTLELGDSALYLCASSSSAEPYNEQFFGPGTRLTVL.